The source of this TCR beta chain is a study of TIL therapy for anti-PD-1-resistant metastatic lung cancer. Germline loops: CDR1 MDHEN, CDR2 SYDVKM. Trimming at V came to 6 bases and at J to 2 bases, leaving 6 bases not matched to a gene. The CDR3 loop spans 16 amino acids. Time point given: pre-treatment sample, taken before nivolumab and TIL therapy. Enrollment ran from October 2017 to January 2020. Sequencing used immunoSEQ v3. Survey-level samples got 2 million to 2.5 million read pairs; deep-level samples got about 4.5-6.5 million. The table came from immunoSEQ multiplex PCR; TCRdb's copy has only in-frame clones and leaves some out. The sample carries about 60,000 clones, around 86% recorded once.

This specimen consisted of blood, obtained at baseline. The V and J genes are TRBV28 and TRBJ2-6; 8 bases are shared with TRBD1. The origin of this receptor is a person aged 25 to 80 with non-small cell lung cancer. Here the CDR3 reads CASRPGQAAGANVLTF. CDR3 DNA: TGTGCCAGCAGACCGGGACAGGCTGCTGGGGCCAACGTCCTGACTTTC.